Presented here are 15 T cell receptor beta chains from one specimen sequenced in a study of blood T cell repertoires in COVID-19. The assay was immunoSEQ multiplex PCR, and TCRdb's table has in-frame clones only and misses some. The sample has 380,000 or so clones, approximately 89% seen once. The sample was PBMCs or T cells enriched from blood (not recorded which). The receptors come from a man in his thirties or forties who had recovered from COVID-19.

The chain links TRBV7-9 to TRBJ1-2; 7 nucleotides agree with TRBD1. V gave up 6 bases and J gave up 7 bases; unmatched junction bases: 8. The germline V gene has CDR1 SEHNR and CDR2 FQNEAQ (reference sequence). The CDR3 consists of 13 residues. This CDR3 reads CASRGKGAGGYTF. The CDR3 region has the DNA TGTGCCAGCAGGGGGAAGGGGGCTGGTGGCTACACCTTC.

The rearrangement joins TRBV5-1 to TRBJ2-2, with TRBD1 identical over 8 bases. Germline loops: CDR1 SGHRS, CDR2 YFSETQ. The CDR3 is made up of 16 amino acids. Trimming took 1 base from V and 1 from J; bases not matched to a gene: 3. The CDR3 spells CASSLRTGLNTGELFF. The CDR3 DNA follows: TGCGCCAGCAGCTTGAGGACAGGGCTGAACACCGGGGAGCTGTTTTTT.

This sequence joins TRBV29-1 and TRBJ1-1; possibly TRBD1 for D (6 bases). The CDR3 is made up of 12 amino acids. Germline CDR1 is SQVTM and CDR2 is ANQGSEA. The V and J ends lost 6 bases and 8 bases respectively, with 16 bases between them. The CDR3 nucleotides are TGCAGCGTCCTTTTACAGGGTTGGGAAGCTTTCTTT. Translated: CSVLLQGWEAFF. Using reference TRBV29-1 and TRBJ1-1 for the parts outside the CDR3, the full variable domain is SAVISQKPSRDICQRGTSLTIQCQVDSQVTMMFWYRQQPGQSLTLIATANQGSEATYESGFVIDKFPISRPNLTFSTLTVSNMSPEDSSIYLCSVLLQGWEAFFGQGTRLTVV.

This rearrangement joins TRBV27 to TRBJ2-3; a possible D gene is TRBD1 (6 bases). Looked up from germline, CDR1 is MNHEY and CDR2 is SMNVEV (reference sequence). There are 14 residues in the CDR3. V was clipped by 5 bases and J by 4 bases, with 13 bases between them. DNA of the CDR3: TGTGCCAGCAGTGTAGGCAGGGGCGCAGATACGCAGTATTTT. Protein sequence: CASSVGRGADTQYF.

The chain is built from TRBV6-5 and TRBJ1-2; D unclear. The CDR3 length is 14 residues. V dropped 6 bases and J dropped 4 bases, with 15 bases sitting between them. Germline V gene sequence: CDR1 MNHEY, CDR2 SVGAGI. The CDR3 coding sequence is TGTGCCAGCAGGCCTACTCAGGCCCCCTATGGCTACACCTTC. Translated, it gives CASRPTQAPYGYTF.

This clone was observed a few times. This sequence joins TRBV19 and TRBJ2-7; 9 nucleotides line up with TRBD1. The CDR3 covers 16 residues. V was pared by 1 base and J by 2 bases, with 6 bases of the junction left unmatched. Germline V CDR1 and CDR2: LNHDA, SQIVND (reference sequence). The chain's CDR3 is CASSIGLGQGAYEQYF. The CDR3 nucleotides are TGTGCCAGTAGTATAGGTTTGGGACAGGGCGCCTACGAGCAGTACTTC.

The chain employs TRBV6-5 and TRBJ1-5, with 7 bases matching TRBD1. The V segment lost 6 bases and the J segment 5 bases; nucleotides outside the gene matches: 4. CDR3 length: 13 amino acids. Germline CDR1 reads MNHEY; CDR2 reads SVGAGI. The CDR3 DNA reads TGTGCCAGCAGAGTTGACAGGGATCAGCCCCAGCATTTT. Protein product: CASRVDRDQPQHF.

The J gene is TRBJ2-2, the V gene TRBV18; perhaps TRBD1 as D (6 bases). Trimming pared 3 bases from V and 6 bases from J, leaving 11 bases between. CDR3 size: 14 residues. The V gene's germline CDR1 is KGHSH and CDR2 LQKENI. CDR3 coding DNA: TGTGCCAGCTCACCCAGGGGAACCGCCGGGGAGCTGTTTTTT. Residues: CASSPRGTAGELFF.

The genes are TRBV19 and TRBJ1-2; maybe TRBD1 (6 bases). V was pared by 1 base and J by 5 bases, with 11 bases between. Germline V gene data show CDR1 as LNHDA and CDR2 as SQIVND (reference sequence). The CDR3 consists of 14 residues. The CDR3 region has the DNA TGTGCCAGTAGTATAGGGACAGCGCGATATGGCTACACCTTC. Residues: CASSIGTARYGYTF. Looking up the rest from reference TRBV19 and TRBJ1-2 gives the full variable domain: DGGITQSPKYLFRKEGQNVTLSCEQNLNHDAMYWYRQDPGQGLRLIYYSQIVNDFQKGDIAEGYSVSREKKESFPLTVTSAQKNPTAFYLCASSIGTARYGYTFGSGTRLTVV.

This clone has a handful of counts. This sequence joins TRBV5-4 and TRBJ2-5, with a weak D call TRBD2 (6 bases). The CDR3 length is 13 residues. CDR1 and CDR2 (germline): SGHNT, YYREEE (reference sequence). The V and J ends lost 5 bases and 2 bases respectively, with 10 bases between them. CDR3 nucleotides: TGTGCCAGCAGTTCGGGGGAACAAGAGACCCAGTACTTC. It translates to CASSSGEQETQYF.

This chain joins TRBV2 and TRBJ2-7; 9 bases are shared with TRBD2. With 3 bases clipped from V and 0 bases from J, the junction kept 3 bases outside the gene matches. This CDR3 comprises 15 residues. Per the germline V gene, CDR1 is SNHLY and CDR2 is FYNNEI. Written as DNA, the CDR3 is TGTGCCAGCAGTGAGAGTAGCGGGGGCTCCTACGAGCAGTACTTC. Encoded protein: CASSESSGGSYEQYF.

CDR3 DNA sequence: TGCGCCAGCAGCCAAGCACTAGCGGCCTACAATGAGCAGTTCTTC. It encodes CASSQALAAYNEQFF. The chain links TRBV4-1 to TRBJ2-1; 8 bases match TRBD2. This CDR3 region has 15 residues. Trimming at V came to 1 base and at J to 2 bases, leaving 1 base not matched to a gene. From germline, CDR1 is MGHRA and CDR2 YSYEKL.

This clone was seen just once. The chain employs TRBV7-3 and TRBJ1-1; D is perhaps TRBD1 (5 bases). This CDR3 contains 13 residues. Trimming removed 5 bases from V and 5 bases from J, with 12 bases in between. Germline loops: CDR1 SGHTA, CDR2 FQGTGA. CDR3: CASSRSGGTEAFF. CDR3 DNA: TGTGCCAGCAGCCGCTCGGGGGGGACTGAAGCTTTCTTT.

The CDR3 sequence is CASSLREGGASSYEQYF. For the CDR3, the DNA is TGTGCCAGCAGCTTAAGGGAGGGGGGGGCAAGCTCCTACGAGCAGTACTTC. The chain links TRBV11-2 to TRBJ2-7; maybe TRBD2 (7 bases). The V end lost 2 bases, the J end lost 0 bases, and 17 bases lay between the germline ends. There are 17 residues in the CDR3. The V gene's germline CDR1 is SGHAT and CDR2 FQNNGV. Looking up the rest from reference TRBV11-2 and TRBJ2-7 gives the full variable domain: EAGVAQSPRYKIIEKRQSVAFWCNPISGHATLYWYQQILGQGPKLLIQFQNNGVVDDSQLPKDRFSAERLKGVDSTLKIQPAKLEDSAVYLCASSLREGGASSYEQYFGPGTRLTVT.

The table lists this clone with a few counts. The V gene is TRBV7-9, the J gene TRBJ1-2, with 8 bases identical to TRBD1. With V trimmed by 5 bases and J by 1 base, 12 bases remained unmatched. This CDR3 is 17 amino acids long. CDR1 and CDR2 from the germline V gene are SEHNR and FQNEAQ (reference sequence). As DNA, the CDR3 is TGTGCCAGCAGCCCAAAGGGGGGGACAGGACTTAACTATGGCTACACCTTC. It translates to CASSPKGGTGLNYGYTF.